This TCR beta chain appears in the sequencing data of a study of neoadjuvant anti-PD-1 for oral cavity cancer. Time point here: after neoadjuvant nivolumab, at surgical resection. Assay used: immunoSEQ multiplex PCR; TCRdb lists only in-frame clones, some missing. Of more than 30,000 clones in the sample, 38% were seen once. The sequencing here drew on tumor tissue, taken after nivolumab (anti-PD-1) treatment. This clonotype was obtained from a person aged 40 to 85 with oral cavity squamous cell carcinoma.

The CDR3 region is CASSLAGGRVTDTQYF. CDR3 nucleotides: TGTGCCAGCAGCTTGGCAGGGGGCCGTGTCACAGATACGCAGTATTTT. The genes are TRBV5-7 and TRBJ2-3; 8 nucleotides align to TRBD1. Being an ORF, TRBV5-7 has a function that is uncertain. The length of the CDR3 is 16 residues. The V and J ends lost 0 bases and 2 bases, in that order; junction bases with no gene match: 5.